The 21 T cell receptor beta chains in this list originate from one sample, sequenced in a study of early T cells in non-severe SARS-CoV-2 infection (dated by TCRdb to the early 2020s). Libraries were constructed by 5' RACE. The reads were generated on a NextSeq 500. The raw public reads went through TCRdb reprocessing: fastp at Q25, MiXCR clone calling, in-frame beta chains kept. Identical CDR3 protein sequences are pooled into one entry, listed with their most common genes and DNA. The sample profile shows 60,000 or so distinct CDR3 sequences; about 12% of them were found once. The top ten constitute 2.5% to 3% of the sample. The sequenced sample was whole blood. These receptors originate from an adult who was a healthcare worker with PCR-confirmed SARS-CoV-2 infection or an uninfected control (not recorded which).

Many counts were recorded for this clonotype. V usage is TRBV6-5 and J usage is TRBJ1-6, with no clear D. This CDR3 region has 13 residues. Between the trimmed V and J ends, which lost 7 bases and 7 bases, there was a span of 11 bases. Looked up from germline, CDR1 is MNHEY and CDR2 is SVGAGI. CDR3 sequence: CASMRFWNSPLHF. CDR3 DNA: TGTGCCAGCATGCGGTTTTGGAATTCACCCCTCCACTTT.

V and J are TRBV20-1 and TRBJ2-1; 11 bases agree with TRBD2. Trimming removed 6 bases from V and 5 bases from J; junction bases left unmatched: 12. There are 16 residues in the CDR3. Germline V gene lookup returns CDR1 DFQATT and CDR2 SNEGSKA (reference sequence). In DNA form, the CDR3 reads TGCAGTGCCAAGACTAGCGGGGCATATCGACACAATGAGCAGTTCTTC. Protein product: CSAKTSGAYRHNEQFF.

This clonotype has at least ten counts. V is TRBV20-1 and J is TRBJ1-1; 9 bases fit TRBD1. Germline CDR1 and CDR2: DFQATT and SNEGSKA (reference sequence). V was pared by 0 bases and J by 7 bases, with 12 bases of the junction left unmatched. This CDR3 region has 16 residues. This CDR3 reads CSARDVGTGLSSEAFF. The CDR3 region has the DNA TGCAGTGCTAGAGATGTCGGGACAGGGCTATCGAGTGAAGCTTTCTTT.

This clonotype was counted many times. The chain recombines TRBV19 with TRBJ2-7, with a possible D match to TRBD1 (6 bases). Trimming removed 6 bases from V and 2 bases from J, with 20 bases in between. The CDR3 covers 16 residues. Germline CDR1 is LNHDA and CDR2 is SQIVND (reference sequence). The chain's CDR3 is CASSRTRNRDAYEQYF. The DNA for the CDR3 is TGTGCCAGTAGCCGTACGAGGAACAGGGACGCCTACGAGCAGTACTTC.

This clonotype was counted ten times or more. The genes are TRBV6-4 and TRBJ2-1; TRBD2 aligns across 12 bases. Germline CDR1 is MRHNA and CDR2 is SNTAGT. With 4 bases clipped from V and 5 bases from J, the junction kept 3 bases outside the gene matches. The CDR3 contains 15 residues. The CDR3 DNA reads TGTGCCAGCAGTGCAGGACTAGCGGGGAACAATGAGCAGTTCTTC. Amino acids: CASSAGLAGNNEQFF.

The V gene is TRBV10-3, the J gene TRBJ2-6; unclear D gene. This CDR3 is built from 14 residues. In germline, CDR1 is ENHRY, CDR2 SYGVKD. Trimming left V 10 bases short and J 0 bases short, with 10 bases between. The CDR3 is CATGPSSGANVLTF. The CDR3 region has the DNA TGTGCCACCGGGCCGAGCTCTGGGGCCAACGTCCTGACTTTC.

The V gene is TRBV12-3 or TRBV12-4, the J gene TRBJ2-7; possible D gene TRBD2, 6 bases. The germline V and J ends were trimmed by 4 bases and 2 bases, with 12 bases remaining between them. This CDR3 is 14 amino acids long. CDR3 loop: CASSSRDSPYEQYF. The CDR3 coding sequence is TGTGCCAGCAGTTCCCGGGACTCCCCCTACGAGCAGTACTTC.

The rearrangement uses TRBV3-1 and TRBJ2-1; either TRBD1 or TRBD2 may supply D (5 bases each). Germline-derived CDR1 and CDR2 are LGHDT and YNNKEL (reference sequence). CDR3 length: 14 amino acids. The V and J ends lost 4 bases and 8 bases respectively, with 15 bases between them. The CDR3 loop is CASSLRDALDEQFF. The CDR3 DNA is TGTGCCAGCAGCCTAAGGGACGCCTTGGATGAGCAGTTCTTC.

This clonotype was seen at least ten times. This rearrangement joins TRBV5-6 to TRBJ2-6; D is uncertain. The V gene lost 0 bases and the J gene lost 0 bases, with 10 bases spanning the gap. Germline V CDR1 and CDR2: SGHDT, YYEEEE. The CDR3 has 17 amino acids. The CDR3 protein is CASSLDAGYSGANVLTF. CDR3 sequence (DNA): TGTGCCAGCAGCTTGGACGCCGGATACTCTGGGGCCAACGTCCTGACTTTC.

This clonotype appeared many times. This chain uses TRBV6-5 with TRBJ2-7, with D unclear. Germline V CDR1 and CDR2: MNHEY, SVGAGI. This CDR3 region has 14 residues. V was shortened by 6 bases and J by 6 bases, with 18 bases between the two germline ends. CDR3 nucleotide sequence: TGTGCCAGCAGCTTGGAAAGGACGGCCCCCGAGCAGTACTTC. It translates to CASSLERTAPEQYF.

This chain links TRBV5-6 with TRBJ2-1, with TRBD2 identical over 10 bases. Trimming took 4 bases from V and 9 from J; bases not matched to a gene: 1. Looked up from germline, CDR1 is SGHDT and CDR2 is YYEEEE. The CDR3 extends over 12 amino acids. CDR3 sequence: CASSPSGGEQFF. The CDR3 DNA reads TGTGCCAGCAGCCCTAGCGGGGGTGAGCAGTTCTTC.

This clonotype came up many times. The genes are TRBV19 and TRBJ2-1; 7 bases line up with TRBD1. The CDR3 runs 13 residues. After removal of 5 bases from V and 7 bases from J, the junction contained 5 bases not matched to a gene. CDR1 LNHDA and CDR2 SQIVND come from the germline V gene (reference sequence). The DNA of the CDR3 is TGTGCCAGTAGTTTGGGACAGCAAAATGAGCAGTTCTTC. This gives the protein CASSLGQQNEQFF.

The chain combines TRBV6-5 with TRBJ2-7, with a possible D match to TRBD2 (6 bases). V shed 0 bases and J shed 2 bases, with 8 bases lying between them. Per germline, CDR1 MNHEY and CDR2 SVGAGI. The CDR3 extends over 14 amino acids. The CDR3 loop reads CASSYSTSPYEQYF. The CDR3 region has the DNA TGTGCCAGCAGTTACTCCACTAGCCCCTACGAGCAGTACTTC.

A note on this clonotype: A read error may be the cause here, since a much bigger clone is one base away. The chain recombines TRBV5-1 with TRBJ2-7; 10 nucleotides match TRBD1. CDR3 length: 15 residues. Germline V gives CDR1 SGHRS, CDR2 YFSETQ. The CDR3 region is CVSSLRQGAGNEQYF. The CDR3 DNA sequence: TGCGTCAGCAGCCTAAGACAGGGGGCAGGCAACGAGCAGTACTTC.

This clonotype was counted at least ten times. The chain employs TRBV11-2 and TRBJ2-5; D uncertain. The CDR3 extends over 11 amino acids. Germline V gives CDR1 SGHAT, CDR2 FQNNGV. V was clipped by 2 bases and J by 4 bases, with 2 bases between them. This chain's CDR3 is CASSLRETQYF. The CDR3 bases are TGTGCCAGCAGCTTACGAGAGACCCAGTACTTC.

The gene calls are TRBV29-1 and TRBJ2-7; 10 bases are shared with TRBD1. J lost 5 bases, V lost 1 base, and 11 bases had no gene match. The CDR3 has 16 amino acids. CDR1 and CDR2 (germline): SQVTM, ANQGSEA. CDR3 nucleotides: TGCAGCGTTGAAGGGGCTAAGGGACAGGGGACCGACGAGCAGTACTTC. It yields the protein CSVEGAKGQGTDEQYF.

The CDR3 DNA reads as TGTGCCAGCACCCGCCTTCGAGAATCACCCCTCCACTTT. Translating it yields CASTRLRESPLHF. This rearrangement joins TRBV5-5 to TRBJ1-6, with D unclear. Germline V CDR1 and CDR2: SGHKS, YYEKEE (reference sequence). This CDR3 has 13 residues. The V and J ends lost 6 bases and 10 bases respectively, with 14 bases between them.

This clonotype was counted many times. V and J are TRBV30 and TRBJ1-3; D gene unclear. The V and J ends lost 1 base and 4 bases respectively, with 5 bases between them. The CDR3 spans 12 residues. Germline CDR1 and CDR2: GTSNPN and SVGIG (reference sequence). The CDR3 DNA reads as TGTGCCTGGAGTGGTATCGGAAACACCATATATTTT. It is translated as CAWSGIGNTIYF.

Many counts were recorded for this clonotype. As DNA, the CDR3 is TGCAGTGCTAGAGGGAGGGGAATAAAGGAGGCCTCCTACGAGCAGTACTTC. Residues: CSARGRGIKEASYEQYF. The J gene is TRBJ2-7, the V gene TRBV20-1, with D possibly matching TRBD2 (6 bases). CDR1 is DFQATT and CDR2 is SNEGSKA in the germline V gene (reference sequence). CDR3 length: 17 residues. V was pared by 1 base and J by 0 bases, with 19 bases between.

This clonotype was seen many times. The CDR3 sequence is CSVHRDGTEAFF. For the CDR3, the DNA is TGCAGCGTGCACAGGGACGGCACTGAAGCTTTCTTT. The chain couples TRBV29-1 to TRBJ1-1; TRBD1 might be the D (6 bases). The ends were cut back, 6 bases at V and 4 bases at J, with 12 bases in the middle. Germline assignment: CDR1 SQVTM and CDR2 ANQGSEA. This CDR3 contains 12 residues.

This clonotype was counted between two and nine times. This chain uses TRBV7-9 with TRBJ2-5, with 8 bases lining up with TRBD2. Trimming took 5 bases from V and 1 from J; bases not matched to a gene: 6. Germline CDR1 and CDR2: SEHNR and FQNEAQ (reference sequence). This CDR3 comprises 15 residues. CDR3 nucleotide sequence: TGTGCCAGCAGCGGTAGCGGGAAAGGCCAAGAGACCCAGTACTTC. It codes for CASSGSGKGQETQYF.